This T cell receptor beta chain was profiled in a study of CD8 T cells in ankylosing spondylitis. The germline gives CDR1 SEHNR, CDR2 FQNEAQ (reference sequence). The V gene lost 2 bases and the J gene lost 4 bases, with 3 bases spanning the gap. The CDR3 spans 13 residues. MiXCR, run by TCRdb on the 5' RACE reads, gives a single entry per CDR3 protein. The repertoire holds approximately 520,000 distinct CDR3 sequences, with approximately 5.3% as singletons. This clonotype was found once. Its antigen is undetermined. Study outcomes and limitations: A motif in TCR beta, a set of under ten highly homologous variants, appeared characteristic of ankylosing spondylitis blood. Disease-linked clones were found to be CD8+ and relatively rare in peripheral blood. Reactive arthritis synovial fluid and blood were previously reported to contain some motif variants.

The V call is TRBV7-9, the J call TRBJ2-6; no definite D call. The origin of this receptor is a male donor with ankylosing spondylitis. What was sequenced was blood, either unsorted or a sorted T cell fraction (not recorded which). This CDR3 reads CASSLQGANVLTF. The CDR3 DNA sequence: TGTGCCAGCAGCTTACAGGGGGCCAACGTCCTGACTTTC.